What follows are 14 T cell receptor delta chains derived from one specimen sequenced in a study of gamma delta lymphoproliferative disorders and STAT genes. Genomic DNA from isolated PBMCs served as the sequencing template. TCRdb redid clone calling on the multiplex PCR reads using CATT. This sample has about 1,500 delta-chain clones, with under 3.5% found just once. The sample taken for sequencing was blood. The receptors derive from a human donor in good health.

In its sample, this clone was seen a few times. A far larger clone lies a single base away; this is likely a read error. The same CDR3 also results from other DNA sequences found in this sample. Here the CDR3 DNA reads TGTGCCTGTGATGCCTTGACGGGGGGAGACACCGATAAACTCATCTTT. Translating it yields CACDALTGGDTDKLIF. The gene calls are TRDV2 and TRDJ1; tentatively, D is TRDD3 (6 bases). Germline loops: CDR1 GEAIGNYY, CDR2 EKD. The germline V and J ends were trimmed by 4 bases and 0 bases, with 17 bases remaining between them. The CDR3 covers 16 residues.

Concerning this clone itself: With only one base between it and a far larger clone, this is likely a read error. Within the sample, other DNA sequences also encode this same CDR3. The chain recombines TRDV2 with TRDJ1, with D possibly TRDD3 on 6 matching bases. The CDR3 is 16 residues long. Looked up from germline, CDR1 is GEAIGNYY and CDR2 is EKD. The CDR3 nucleotides are TGTGCCTGTGACGCCTTGACGGGGGGAGACACTGATAAACTCATCTTT. Its translation: CACDALTGGDTDKLIF.

The table lists this clone with a few counts. This chain links TRDV2 with TRDJ1; 7 bases align to TRDD3. The CDR3 is 14 residues long. Germline assignment: CDR1 GEAIGNYY and CDR2 EKD. The V gene end was trimmed by 2 bases and the J gene end by 2 bases; junction bases not matched to a gene: 4. The CDR3 region is CACDRLGATDKLIF. DNA for the CDR3: TGTGCCTGTGACAGGCTGGGGGCTACCGATAAACTCATCTTT.

This clone came up a few times. With a far larger clone one base away, a read error is the likely cause. This specimen includes other DNA sequences encoding the same CDR3. The chain combines TRDV2 with TRDJ3; the match to TRDD3 covers 8 bases. Germline V gene sequence: CDR1 GEAIGNYY, CDR2 EKD. The CDR3 spans 19 residues. V was clipped by 4 bases and J by 0 bases; unmatched bases: 10. CDR3 protein: CACDSTGGPSSWDTRQMFF. CDR3 coding DNA: TGTGCCTGTGATTCGACTGGGGGCCCAAGCTCCTGGGACACCCGACAGATGTTTTTC.

This clone was detected a few times. This chain connects TRDV1 to TRDJ1; 9 bases are shared with TRDD3. J gave up 4 bases and V 1 base, and 25 bases lay outside the gene matches. Germline CDR1 and CDR2: TSWWSYY and QGS. The length of the CDR3 is 22 residues. The DNA for the CDR3 is TGTGCTCTTGGGGAACCTCCTTCTAGGCAAGTGCTGGGGGGATACTTGTGCGATAAACTCATCTTT. The encoded protein is CALGEPPSRQVLGGYLCDKLIF.

This clone was counted only a few times. A far bigger clonotype differs at one base, so this is likely a read error. Other nucleotide sequences in the sample specify the same CDR3. The chain links TRDV2 to TRDJ1; TRDD3 matches at 7 bases. The CDR3 runs 17 residues. In germline, CDR1 is GEAIGNYY, CDR2 EKD. The CDR3 sequence is CACELLGLRRGTDKLIF. The CDR3 DNA reads as TGTGCCTGTGAGCTACTGGGGCTTCGAAGGGGCACCGATAAGCTCATCTTT.

A few counts support this clone. TCRdb attributes to this sequence the protein of a much larger clone, which differs from the DNA translation at residue 12; a read error is likely, and the protein displayed is translated from the DNA. This chain connects TRDV2 to TRDJ3, with 7 nucleotides matching TRDD3. The CDR3 covers 22 residues. Germline trimming cut 3 bases from V and 0 bases from J; bases unmatched to any gene: 19. Germline CDR1 reads GEAIGNYY; CDR2 reads EKD. The CDR3 DNA reads as TGTGCCTGTGACTCTCACTTCCACTCACTGGGGAATGGCTCCTGGGACACCCGACAGATGTTTTTC. Protein product: CACDSHFHSLGNGSWDTRQMFF.

The table lists this clone with a few counts. TCRdb's protein, taken from a much larger clone, differs from this DNA's translation at residue 16, likely owing to a read error; the protein displayed comes from the DNA. This chain joins TRAV29/DV5 and TRDJ1, with 10 bases that match TRDD3. This CDR3 contains 20 residues. Unmatched junction bases numbered 24, after V lost 1 base and J lost 6 bases. Germline V gene lookup returns CDR1 NSMFDY and CDR2 ISSIKDK. The CDR3 sequence is CAASRAGGYHGGIRGNKLIF. The CDR3 DNA sequence: TGTGCAGCAAGCCGGGCAGGGGGATACCATGGGGGGATACGAGGCAATAAACTCATCTTT.

Remarks on this clone: The TCRdb protein comes from a much larger clone and disagrees with this DNA's translation at residue 5, likely due to a read error; the protein given here is derived from the DNA. V and J are TRDV2 and TRDJ1; 9 bases agree with TRDD3. The length of the CDR3 is 18 residues. Trimming removed 3 bases from V and 1 base from J; junction bases left unmatched: 14. Germline V gives CDR1 GEAIGNYY, CDR2 EKD. CDR3 residues: CACDALRFYWGSTDKLIF. The CDR3 DNA is TGTGCCTGTGACGCACTAAGGTTTTACTGGGGGAGCACCGATAAACTCATCTTT.

V is TRDV1 and J is TRDJ1; D perhaps matches TRDD3 (6 bases). The V gene lost 3 bases and the J gene lost 9 bases, with 17 bases spanning the gap. In germline, CDR1 is TSWWSYY, CDR2 QGS. The CDR3 length is 14 residues. CDR3 bases: TGTGCTCTTGGGGACATCCGGGGATCCGCGGAACTCATCTTT. Protein product: CALGDIRGSAELIF.

This clone has only a few counts. The TCRdb protein, from a much larger clone, departs from this DNA's translation at residue 5, likely by read error; the protein shown derives from the DNA. The gene calls are TRDV2 and TRDJ1, with 12 positions matching TRDD3. With 3 bases clipped from V and 3 bases from J, the junction kept 7 bases outside the gene matches. This CDR3 has 16 residues. In germline, CDR1 is GEAIGNYY, CDR2 EKD. The chain's CDR3 is CACDVLGDTSSDKLIF. The CDR3 bases are TGTGCCTGTGACGTACTGGGGGATACAAGTTCCGATAAACTCATCTTT.

As for this clone: This sequence is one base from a far larger clone and is likely a read error. Other DNA sequences in this specimen translate into the identical CDR3. The chain employs TRDV1 and TRDJ1; 10 bases line up with TRDD3. Trimming at V came to 0 bases and at J to 10 bases, leaving 11 bases not matched to a gene. Germline CDR1 is TSWWSYY and CDR2 is QGS. The CDR3 runs to 16 residues. The CDR3 reads CALGELRRGIRNRLIF. CDR3 in DNA: TGTGCTCTTGGGGAACTTCGTCGGGGGATACGCAACAGACTCATCTTT.

This clone was seen more than once but under ten times. A far larger clone is only one base removed, so a read error is likely. The identical CDR3 is also encoded by other nucleotide sequences in the sample. V gene TRDV1 combines with J gene TRDJ1; tentatively, D is TRDD3 (7 bases). There are 21 residues in the CDR3. Germline CDR1 and CDR2: TSWWSYY and QGS. The CDR3 DNA sequence: TGTGCCCTTGGGGAAGATCCTACTAGGGGGATGGAGGAGGCGTACACCGATAAACTCATCTTT. It specifies CALGEDPTRGMEEAYTDKLIF.

By share, this clone ranks as large (0.1 to 1%). The same CDR3 also results from other DNA sequences found in this sample. The chain recombines TRDV1 with TRDJ3; D is undetermined. Germline values: CDR1 TSWWSYY, CDR2 QGS. The V end lost 5 bases, the J end lost 12 bases, and 20 bases lay between the germline ends. This CDR3 comprises 16 residues. The CDR3 DNA reads as TGTGCTCTTGGGTATGGTGCTCCTGCGAAGGACCGACAGATGTTTTTC. Its translation: CALGYGAPAKDRQMFF.